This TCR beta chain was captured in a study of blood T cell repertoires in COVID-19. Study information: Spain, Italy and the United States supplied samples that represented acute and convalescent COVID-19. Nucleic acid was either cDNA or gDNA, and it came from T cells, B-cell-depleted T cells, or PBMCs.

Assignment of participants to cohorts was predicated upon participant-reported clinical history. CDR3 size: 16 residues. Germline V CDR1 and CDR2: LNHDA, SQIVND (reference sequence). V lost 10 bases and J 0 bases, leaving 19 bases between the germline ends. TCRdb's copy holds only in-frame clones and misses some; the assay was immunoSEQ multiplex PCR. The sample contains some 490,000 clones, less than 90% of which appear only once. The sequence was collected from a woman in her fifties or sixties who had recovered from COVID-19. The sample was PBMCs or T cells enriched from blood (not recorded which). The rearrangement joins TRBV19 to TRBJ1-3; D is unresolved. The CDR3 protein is CATLRKAGSSGNTIYF. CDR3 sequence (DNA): TGTGCCACCCTTAGGAAGGCAGGATCCTCTGGAAACACCATATATTTT.